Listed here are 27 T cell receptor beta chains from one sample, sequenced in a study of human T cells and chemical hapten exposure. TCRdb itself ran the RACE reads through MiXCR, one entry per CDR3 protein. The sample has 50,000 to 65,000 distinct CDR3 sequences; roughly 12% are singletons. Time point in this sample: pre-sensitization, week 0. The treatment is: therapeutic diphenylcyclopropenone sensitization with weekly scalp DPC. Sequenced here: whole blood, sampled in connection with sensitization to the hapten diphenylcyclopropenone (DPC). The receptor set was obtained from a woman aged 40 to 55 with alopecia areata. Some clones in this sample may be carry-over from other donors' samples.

CDR3 sequence (DNA): TGCAGTGCTAAGATGACTAGCGGGGCGGCAGGGACCCAGTACTTC. Translated: CSAKMTSGAAGTQYF. The chain couples TRBV20-1 to TRBJ2-5; 11 bases match TRBD2. V shed 4 bases and J 7 bases; nucleotides not matched to a gene: 11. Looked up from germline, CDR1 is DFQATT and CDR2 is SNEGSKA (reference sequence). The CDR3 consists of 15 residues.

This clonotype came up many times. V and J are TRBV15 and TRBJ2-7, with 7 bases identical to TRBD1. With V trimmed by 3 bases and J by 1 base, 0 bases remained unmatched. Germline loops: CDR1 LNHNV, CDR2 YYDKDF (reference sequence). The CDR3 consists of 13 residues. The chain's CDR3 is CATSRDRSYEQYF. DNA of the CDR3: TGTGCCACCAGCAGGGACAGGTCCTACGAGCAGTACTTC.

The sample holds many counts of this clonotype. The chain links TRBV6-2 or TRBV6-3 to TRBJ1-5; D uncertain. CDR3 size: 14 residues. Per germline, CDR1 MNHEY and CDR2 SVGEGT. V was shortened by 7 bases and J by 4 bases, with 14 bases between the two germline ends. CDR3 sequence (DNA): TGTGCCAGCAACGGACCGATAGCAAATCAGCCCCAGCATTTT. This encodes CASNGPIANQPQHF.

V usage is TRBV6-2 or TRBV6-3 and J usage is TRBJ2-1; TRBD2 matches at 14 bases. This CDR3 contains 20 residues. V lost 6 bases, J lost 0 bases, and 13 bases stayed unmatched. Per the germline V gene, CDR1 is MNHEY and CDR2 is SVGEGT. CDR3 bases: TGTGCCAGCAGGAGGAGGCCGGGACTAGCGGGAGAACGCTCCTACAATGAGCAGTTCTTC. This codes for CASRRRPGLAGERSYNEQFF.

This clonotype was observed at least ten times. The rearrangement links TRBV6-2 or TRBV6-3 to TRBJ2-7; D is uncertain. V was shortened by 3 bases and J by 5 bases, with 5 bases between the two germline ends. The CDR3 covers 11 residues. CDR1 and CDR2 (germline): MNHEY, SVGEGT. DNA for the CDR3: TGTGCCAGCAGTTATTGGCACGAGCAGTACTTC. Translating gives CASSYWHEQYF.

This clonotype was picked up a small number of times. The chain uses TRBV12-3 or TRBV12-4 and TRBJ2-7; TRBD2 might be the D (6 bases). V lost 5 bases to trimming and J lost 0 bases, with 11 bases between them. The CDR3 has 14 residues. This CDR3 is CASSIGGSSYEQYF. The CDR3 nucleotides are TGTGCCAGCAGTATTGGAGGGAGCTCCTACGAGCAGTACTTC.

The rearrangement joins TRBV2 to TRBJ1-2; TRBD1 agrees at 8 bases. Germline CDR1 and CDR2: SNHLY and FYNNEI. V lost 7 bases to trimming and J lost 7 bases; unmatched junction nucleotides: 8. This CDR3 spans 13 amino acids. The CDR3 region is CASIGQGGSGYTF. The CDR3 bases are TGTGCCAGCATTGGACAGGGTGGGTCTGGCTACACCTTC.

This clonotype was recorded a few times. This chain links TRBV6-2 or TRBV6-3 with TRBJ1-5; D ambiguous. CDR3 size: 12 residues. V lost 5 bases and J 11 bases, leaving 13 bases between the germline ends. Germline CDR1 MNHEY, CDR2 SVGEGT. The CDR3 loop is CASSPPGRTQHF. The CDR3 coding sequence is TGTGCCAGCAGTCCCCCGGGCAGGACCCAGCATTTT.

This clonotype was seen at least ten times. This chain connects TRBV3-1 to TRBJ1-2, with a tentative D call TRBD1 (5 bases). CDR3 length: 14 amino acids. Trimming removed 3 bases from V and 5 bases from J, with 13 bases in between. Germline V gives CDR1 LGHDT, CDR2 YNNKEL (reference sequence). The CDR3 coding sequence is TGTGCCAGCAGCCAGGCGGGACGGACGTATGGCTACACCTTC. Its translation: CASSQAGRTYGYTF.

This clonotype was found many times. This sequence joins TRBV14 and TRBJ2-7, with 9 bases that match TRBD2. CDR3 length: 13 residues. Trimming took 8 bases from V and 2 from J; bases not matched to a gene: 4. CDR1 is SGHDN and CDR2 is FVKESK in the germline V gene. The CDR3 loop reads CASSRTSAYEQYF. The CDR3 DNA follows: TGTGCCAGCTCGCGGACTAGCGCCTACGAGCAGTACTTC.

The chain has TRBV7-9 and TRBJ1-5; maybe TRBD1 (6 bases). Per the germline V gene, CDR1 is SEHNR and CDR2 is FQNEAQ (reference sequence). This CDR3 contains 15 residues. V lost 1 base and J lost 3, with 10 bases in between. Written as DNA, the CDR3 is TGTGCCAGCAGCTTAGGCGGGGGGGCCAATCAGCCCCAGCATTTT. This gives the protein CASSLGGGANQPQHF.

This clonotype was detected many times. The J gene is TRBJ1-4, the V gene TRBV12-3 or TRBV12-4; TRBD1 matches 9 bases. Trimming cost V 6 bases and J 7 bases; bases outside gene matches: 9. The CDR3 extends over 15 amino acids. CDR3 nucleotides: TGTGCCAGCAGCTATAGACAGGGGGTGGGTGAAAAACTGTTTTTT. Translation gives CASSYRQGVGEKLFF.

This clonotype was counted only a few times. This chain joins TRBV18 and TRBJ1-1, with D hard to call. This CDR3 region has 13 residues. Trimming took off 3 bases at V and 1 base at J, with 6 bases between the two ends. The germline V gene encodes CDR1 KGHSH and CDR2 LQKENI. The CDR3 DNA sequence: TGTGCCAGCTCACCGGATCAGAACACTGAAGCTTTCTTT. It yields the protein CASSPDQNTEAFF.

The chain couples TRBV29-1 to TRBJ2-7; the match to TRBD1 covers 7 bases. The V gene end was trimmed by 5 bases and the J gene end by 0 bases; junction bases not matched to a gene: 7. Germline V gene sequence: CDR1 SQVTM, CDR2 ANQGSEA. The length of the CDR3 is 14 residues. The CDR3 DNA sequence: TGCAGCGTTACCGGGACAGTGACCTCCTACGAGCAGTACTTC. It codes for CSVTGTVTSYEQYF.

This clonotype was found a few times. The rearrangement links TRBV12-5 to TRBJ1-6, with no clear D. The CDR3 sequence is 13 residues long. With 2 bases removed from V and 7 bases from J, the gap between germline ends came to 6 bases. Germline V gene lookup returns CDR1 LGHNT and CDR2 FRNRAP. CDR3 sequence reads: CASGLLDNSPLHF. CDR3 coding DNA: TGTGCTAGTGGTTTGTTAGACAATTCACCCCTCCACTTT.

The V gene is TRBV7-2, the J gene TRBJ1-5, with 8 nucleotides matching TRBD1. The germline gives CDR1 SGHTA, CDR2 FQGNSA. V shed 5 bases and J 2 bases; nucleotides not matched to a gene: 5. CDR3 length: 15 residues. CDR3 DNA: TGTGCCAGCAGCCGGACAGGGAGGGGCAATCAGCCCCAGCATTTT. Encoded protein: CASSRTGRGNQPQHF.

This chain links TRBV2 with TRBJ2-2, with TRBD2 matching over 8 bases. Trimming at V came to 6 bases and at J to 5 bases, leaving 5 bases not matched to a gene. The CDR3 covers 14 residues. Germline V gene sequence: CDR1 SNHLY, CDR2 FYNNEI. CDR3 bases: TGTGCCAGCAGGGGGACTAGAGATACCGGGGAGCTGTTTTTT. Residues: CASRGTRDTGELFF.

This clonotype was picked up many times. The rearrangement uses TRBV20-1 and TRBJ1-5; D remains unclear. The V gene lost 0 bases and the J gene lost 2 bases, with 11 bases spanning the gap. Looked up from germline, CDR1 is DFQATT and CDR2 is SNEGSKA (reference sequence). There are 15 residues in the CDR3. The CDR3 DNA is TGCAGTGCTAGAGAATGGGTTGGAGGCAATCAGCCCCAGCATTTT. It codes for CSAREWVGGNQPQHF.

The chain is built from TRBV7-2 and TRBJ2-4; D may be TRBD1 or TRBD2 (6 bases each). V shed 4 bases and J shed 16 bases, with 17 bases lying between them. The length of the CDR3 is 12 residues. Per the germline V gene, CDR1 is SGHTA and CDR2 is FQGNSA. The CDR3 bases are TGTGCCAGCAGCTCCGGGGGCCCCGTGTCCTACTTC. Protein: CASSSGGPVSYF.

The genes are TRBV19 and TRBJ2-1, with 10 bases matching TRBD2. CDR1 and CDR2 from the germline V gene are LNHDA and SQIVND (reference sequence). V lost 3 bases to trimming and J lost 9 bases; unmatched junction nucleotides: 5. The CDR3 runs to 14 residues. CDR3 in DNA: TGTGCCAGTAGTATCGGAGCGGGAGGGCTTGAGCAGTTCTTC. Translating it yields CASSIGAGGLEQFF.

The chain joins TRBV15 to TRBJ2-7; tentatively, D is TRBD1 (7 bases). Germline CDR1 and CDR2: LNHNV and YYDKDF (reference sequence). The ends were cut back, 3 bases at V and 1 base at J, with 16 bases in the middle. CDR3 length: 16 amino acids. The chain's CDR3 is CATSRPTGRTSYEQYF. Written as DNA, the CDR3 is TGTGCCACCAGCAGGCCGACAGGGAGGACGTCCTACGAGCAGTACTTC.

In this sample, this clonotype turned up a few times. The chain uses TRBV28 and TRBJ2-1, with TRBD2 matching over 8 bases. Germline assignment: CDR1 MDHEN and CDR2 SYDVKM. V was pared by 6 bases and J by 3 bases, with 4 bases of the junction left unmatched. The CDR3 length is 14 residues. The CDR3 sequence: CASSSGSNYNEQFF. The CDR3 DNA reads TGTGCCAGCAGCAGCGGGAGTAACTACAATGAGCAGTTCTTC.

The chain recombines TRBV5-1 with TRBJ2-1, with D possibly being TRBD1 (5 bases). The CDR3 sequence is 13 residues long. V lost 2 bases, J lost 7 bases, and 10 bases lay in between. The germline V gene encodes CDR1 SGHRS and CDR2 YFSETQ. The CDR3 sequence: CASSLAGLNEQFF. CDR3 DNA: TGCGCCAGCAGCTTAGCAGGGTTAAATGAGCAGTTCTTC.

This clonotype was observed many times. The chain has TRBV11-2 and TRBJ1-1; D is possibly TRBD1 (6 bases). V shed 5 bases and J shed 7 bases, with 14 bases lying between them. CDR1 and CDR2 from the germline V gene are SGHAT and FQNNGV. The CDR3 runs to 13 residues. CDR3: CASSANRALEAFF. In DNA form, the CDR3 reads TGTGCCAGCAGCGCCAACAGGGCCCTTGAAGCTTTCTTT. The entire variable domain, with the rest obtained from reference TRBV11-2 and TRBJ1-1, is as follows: EAGVAQSPRYKIIEKRQSVAFWCNPISGHATLYWYQQILGQGPKLLIQFQNNGVVDDSQLPKDRFSAERLKGVDSTLKIQPAKLEDSAVYLCASSANRALEAFFGQGTRLTVV.

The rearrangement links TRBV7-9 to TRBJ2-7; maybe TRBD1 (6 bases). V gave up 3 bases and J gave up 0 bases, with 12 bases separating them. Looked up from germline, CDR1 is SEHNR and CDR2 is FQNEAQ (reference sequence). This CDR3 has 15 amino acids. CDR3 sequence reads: CASSFGRGSSYEQYF. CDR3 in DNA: TGTGCCAGCAGCTTCGGCAGGGGCAGCTCCTACGAGCAGTACTTC.

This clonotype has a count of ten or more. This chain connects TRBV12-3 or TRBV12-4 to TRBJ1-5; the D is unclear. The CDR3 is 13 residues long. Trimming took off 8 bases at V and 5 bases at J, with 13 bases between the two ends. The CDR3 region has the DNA TGTGCCAGCTCTAATGTGGTGGATCAGCCCCAGCATTTT. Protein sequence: CASSNVVDQPQHF.

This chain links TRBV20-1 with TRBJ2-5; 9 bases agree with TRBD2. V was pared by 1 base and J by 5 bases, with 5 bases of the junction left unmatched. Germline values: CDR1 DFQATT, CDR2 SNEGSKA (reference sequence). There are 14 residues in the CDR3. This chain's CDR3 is CSARGFSGSETQYF. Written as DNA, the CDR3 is TGCAGTGCTAGAGGTTTTAGCGGGAGTGAGACCCAGTACTTC.